These 16 T cell receptor beta chains were sequenced from one sample in a study of vaccination effects on CD4 cells after COVID-19. Prior to sequencing, the ViraFEST assay stimulated PBMC with viral peptide pools, which expanded the antigen-specific CD4+ T cells. Upon completion of under eleven days in culture, CD4+ T cells were isolated. The study found no prior SARS-CoV-2 infection in the vaccine recipients, who tested negative for nucleocapsid antibodies. No cognate antigen is known for these TCRs. The table came from immunoSEQ multiplex PCR; TCRdb's copy has only in-frame clones and leaves some out. The table lists tens of thousands of clones, just under 80% of them singletons, with 6% in the top ten. This sample comprised CD4+ T cells from PBMCs cultured with HCoV-OC43 spike peptides, obtained before COVID-19 vaccination. Subset noted: HCoV-OC43 spike overlapping peptide pool stimulation. The receptor source for this set is a human donor who received a COVID-19 vaccine.

The chain combines TRBV18 with TRBJ2-3; tentative D call: TRBD2 (6 bases). The CDR3 has 14 residues. V lost 5 bases and J 4 bases, leaving 13 bases between the germline ends. From germline, CDR1 is KGHSH and CDR2 LQKENI. CDR3 sequence (DNA): TGTGCCAGCTCAGACCGACTAGTACCAGATACGCAGTATTTT. Amino acids: CASSDRLVPDTQYF.

The chain uses TRBV19 and TRBJ2-3, with 9 bases aligning to TRBD2. With V trimmed by 4 bases and J by 0 bases, 2 bases remained unmatched. The CDR3 consists of 15 residues. Germline CDR1 and CDR2: LNHDA and SQIVND (reference sequence). DNA of the CDR3: TGTGCCAGTAGTACCCTAGCGGGGAGCACAGATACGCAGTATTTT. Protein sequence: CASSTLAGSTDTQYF.

The CDR3 protein is CATSETGGSSYNEQFF. The CDR3 nucleotides read TGTGCCACCAGTGAGACCGGGGGGAGCTCCTACAATGAGCAGTTCTTC. This chain links TRBV24-1 with TRBJ2-1, with 7 bases matching TRBD2. Germline trimming cut 4 bases from V and 0 bases from J; bases unmatched to any gene: 5. Per germline, CDR1 KGHDR and CDR2 SFDVKD. The CDR3 is made up of 16 amino acids.

The rearrangement uses TRBV7-2 and TRBJ2-4; 16 nucleotides match TRBD2. J gave up 2 bases and V 5 bases, and 9 bases lay outside the gene matches. This CDR3 has 19 residues. Germline loops: CDR1 SGHTA, CDR2 FQGNSA. Here the CDR3 reads CASSRGLAGGPRSKNIQYF. The DNA for the CDR3 is TGTGCCAGCAGCCGGGGACTAGCGGGGGGGCCTAGGTCCAAAAACATTCAGTACTTC.

The V and J genes are TRBV20-1 and TRBJ2-3; no clear D gene. Per germline, CDR1 DFQATT and CDR2 SNEGSKA (reference sequence). Trimming cost V 4 bases and J 0 bases, with 2 bases left between them. There are 11 residues in the CDR3. The DNA of the CDR3 is TGCAGTGCTATCAGCACAGATACGCAGTATTTT. This translates into CSAISTDTQYF.

This sequence joins TRBV18 and TRBJ1-5; D is unresolved. The CDR3 has 14 amino acids. The germline V gene has CDR1 KGHSH and CDR2 LQKENI. The ends were cut back, 3 bases at V and 7 bases at J, with 13 bases in the middle. CDR3 nucleotide sequence: TGTGCCAGCTCACCTATCGGGAACAACCAGCCCCAGCATTTT. Amino acid sequence: CASSPIGNNQPQHF.

The CDR3 DNA reads as TGTGCCAGTAGTATGCCGAGCCAAGAGACCCAGTACTTC. Encoded protein: CASSMPSQETQYF. The J gene is TRBJ2-5, the V gene TRBV19; D remains unclear. The CDR3 spans 13 residues. CDR1 and CDR2 from the germline V gene are LNHDA and SQIVND (reference sequence). V was cut by 3 bases and J by 1 base, with 6 bases left in between.

The chain couples TRBV5-1 to TRBJ2-3, with 7 bases fitting TRBD1. CDR1 and CDR2 (germline): SGHRS, YFSETQ. With 4 bases clipped from V and 1 base from J, the junction kept 6 bases outside the gene matches. This CDR3 spans 15 amino acids. CDR3 sequence reads: CASSTPGTGTDTQYF. The CDR3 DNA reads as TGCGCCAGCAGCACACCCGGGACAGGCACAGATACGCAGTATTTT.

The chain uses TRBV6-5 and TRBJ2-1, with 8 bases fitting TRBD2. CDR3 length: 16 residues. Trimming took 3 bases from V and 4 from J; bases not matched to a gene: 8. The germline gives CDR1 MNHEY, CDR2 SVGAGI. The DNA for the CDR3 is TGTGCCAGCAGTTATCGGGGGGGCCCAGGGTACAATGAGCAGTTCTTC. Translation: CASSYRGGPGYNEQFF.

V is TRBV7-2 and J is TRBJ2-4; possibly TRBD2 for D (5 bases). V gave up 4 bases and J gave up 0 bases, with 19 bases separating them. The CDR3 spans 18 residues. Germline V gives CDR1 SGHTA, CDR2 FQGNSA. The CDR3 here is CASSSLGGSSVAKNIQYF. The DNA of the CDR3 is TGTGCCAGCAGCTCCCTCGGAGGCAGTTCAGTAGCCAAAAACATTCAGTACTTC.

This chain joins TRBV27 and TRBJ2-4, with D perhaps TRBD1 (6 bases). In germline, CDR1 is MNHEY, CDR2 SMNVEV (reference sequence). Trimming stripped 5 bases from V and 4 bases from J, with 12 bases between. The length of the CDR3 is 14 residues. The CDR3 here is CASSLQGGKNIQYF. The CDR3 bases are TGTGCCAGCAGTCTACAGGGTGGGAAAAACATTCAGTACTTC.

The chain has TRBV6-5 and TRBJ1-6; tentative D call: TRBD1 (5 bases). V lost 10 bases to trimming and J lost 7 bases, with 11 bases between them. The CDR3 has 12 residues. CDR1 and CDR2 from the germline V gene are MNHEY and SVGAGI. CDR3 nucleotide sequence: TGTGCCACAGGGACGGGGAATTCACCCCTCCACTTT. Its protein product is CATGTGNSPLHF.

This sequence joins TRBV11-1 and TRBJ2-5; 10 positions agree with TRBD2. After removal of 5 bases from V and 5 bases from J, the junction contained 8 bases not matched to a gene. This CDR3 comprises 15 residues. The germline gives CDR1 SGHAT, CDR2 FQDESV (reference sequence). CDR3 nucleotide sequence: TGTGCCAGCAGCGACAGCGGGGGGGAGGGGGAGACCCAGTACTTC. This translates into CASSDSGGEGETQYF.

This chain links TRBV6-4 with TRBJ2-3, with D perhaps TRBD2 (6 bases). Germline-derived CDR1 and CDR2 are MRHNA and SNTAGT. This CDR3 is 14 amino acids long. Trimming removed 11 bases from V and 0 bases from J, with 15 bases in between. CDR3 in DNA: TGTGCCCCCCTCCGGGACTCAAGCACAGATACGCAGTATTTT. It encodes CAPLRDSSTDTQYF.

Only a few counts were recorded for this clone. The CDR3 nucleotides are TGCGCCAGCAGCTTTCAGGGTGGAAAAGACTCACCCCTCCACTTT. Encoded protein: CASSFQGGKDSPLHF. The J gene is TRBJ1-6, the V gene TRBV5-1, with a weak D call TRBD1 (5 bases). V dropped 2 bases and J dropped 10 bases, with 16 bases sitting between them. This CDR3 has 15 amino acids. Germline lookup yields CDR1 SGHRS and CDR2 YFSETQ.

The chain combines TRBV4-3 with TRBJ1-2; D might be TRBD1 (5 bases). The CDR3 extends over 14 amino acids. Germline V gives CDR1 LGHNA, CDR2 YSLEER. The V gene lost 2 bases and the J gene lost 3 bases, with 10 bases spanning the gap. This CDR3 reads CASSQSGGDYGYTF. CDR3 DNA: TGCGCCAGCAGCCAATCGGGGGGGGACTATGGCTACACCTTC.